What follows describes a single TCR beta chain. V was shortened by 0 bases and J by 4 bases, with 10 bases between the two germline ends. Per the germline V gene, CDR1 is SGHNT and CDR2 is YYREEE (reference sequence). The CDR3 has 14 residues. The sample comes from a study of blood T cell repertoires in COVID-19. Profiled with immunoSEQ multiplex PCR; TCRdb holds only in-frame clones, not every one. The table shows hundreds of thousands of clones, with nearly 90% occurring only once. This receptor was obtained from a man aged 18 to 29 with COVID-19, enrolled during active disease. The chain carries TRBV5-4 and TRBJ2-5; possible D gene TRBD2, 5 bases. The sample comprised peripheral blood. The CDR3 sequence is CASSLVGAGETQYF. In DNA form, the CDR3 reads TGTGCCAGCAGCTTGGTGGGTGCGGGAGAGACCCAGTACTTC.